A single sample is the source of the 21 T cell receptor beta chains below, sequenced in a study of identical twins. TCRdb fed the 5' RACE reads into MiXCR, producing one record per CDR3 protein. The sample has about 190,000 distinct CDR3 sequences; more than 15% are singletons. This sample was also put to use in a study of T cells expressing NK-cell markers.

Sequencing was performed on CD8+ T cells sorted from blood. Every receptor here comes from a woman between 18 and 29 years old in good health.

The chain combines TRBV9 with TRBJ2-7; TRBD1 matches at 8 bases. The length of the CDR3 is 13 residues. Unmatched junction bases numbered 1, after V lost 0 bases and J lost 5 bases. Germline loops: CDR1 SGDLS, CDR2 YYNGEE. The chain's CDR3 is CASSVGTGNEQYF. The CDR3 coding sequence is TGTGCCAGCAGCGTAGGGACAGGGAACGAGCAGTACTTC.

The gene calls are TRBV27 and TRBJ2-7, with D perhaps TRBD2 (5 bases). V lost 3 bases and J 7 bases, leaving 13 bases between the germline ends. Germline CDR1 reads MNHEY; CDR2 reads SMNVEV (reference sequence). This CDR3 region has 13 residues. CDR3 in amino acids: CASSLASSGEQYF. The CDR3 DNA reads as TGTGCCAGCAGTTTGGCCTCGTCGGGGGAGCAGTACTTC.

The chain couples TRBV12-3 or TRBV12-4 to TRBJ2-2, with 11 bases fitting TRBD2. The ends lost 7 bases at V and 7 bases at J; junction bases unmatched: 8. The CDR3 contains 15 residues. The CDR3 region has the DNA TGTGCCAGCACCGTAGCGGGGGGGCCAGGCGGGGAGCTGTTTTTT. Protein product: CASTVAGGPGGELFF.

This clonotype was picked up a small number of times. V gene TRBV5-1 combines with J gene TRBJ1-1; TRBD1 matches at 8 bases. The CDR3 contains 17 residues. With V trimmed by 4 bases and J by 4 bases, 15 bases remained unmatched. Germline V gives CDR1 SGHRS, CDR2 YFSETQ. CDR3 region: CASSKRGQGAHGTEAFF. In DNA, the CDR3 is TGCGCCAGCAGCAAAAGGGGGCAGGGGGCTCACGGCACTGAAGCTTTCTTT.

The V gene is TRBV4-2, the J gene TRBJ2-3; the D gene is possibly TRBD1 (7 bases). The V and J ends lost 4 bases and 4 bases respectively, with 36 bases between them. The germline V gene has CDR1 LGHNA and CDR2 YNFKEQ. The CDR3 is made up of 22 amino acids. The CDR3 region is CASSLSWRGMSGTALDADTQYF. The CDR3 DNA is TGTGCCAGCAGCCTCTCTTGGAGGGGTATGTCCGGGACAGCCCTAGACGCAGATACGCAGTATTTT.

The chain links TRBV5-6 to TRBJ2-1; D remains ambiguous. Germline CDR1 SGHDT, CDR2 YYEEEE. Trimming took 7 bases from V and 7 from J, leaving 12 bases between them. The CDR3 extends over 12 amino acids. CDR3 sequence: CASSQTPNEQFF. The CDR3 region has the DNA TGTGCCAGCTCCCAGACCCCGAATGAGCAGTTCTTC.

This clonotype was detected only a few times. The chain combines TRBV29-1 with TRBJ2-3; 14 bases are a match to TRBD2. Germline V gene lookup returns CDR1 SQVTM and CDR2 ANQGSEA. The J segment lost 2 bases and the V segment lost 7 bases, leaving 8 bases of the junction unmatched. The CDR3 is made up of 16 amino acids. CDR3 in amino acids: CSALRLAGGFTDTQYF. DNA of the CDR3: TGCAGCGCCCTCAGACTAGCGGGGGGGTTCACAGATACGCAGTATTTT.

The rearrangement joins TRBV7-8 to TRBJ2-2; D gene uncertain. CDR3 length: 15 residues. The V gene's germline CDR1 is SGHVS and CDR2 FQNEAQ. V was pared by 2 bases and J by 0 bases, with 7 bases between. The CDR3 loop is CASSLYGANTGELFF. CDR3 DNA: TGTGCCAGCAGCTTATACGGTGCGAACACCGGGGAGCTGTTTTTT.

This clonotype occurred a few times. V usage is TRBV4-3 and J usage is TRBJ2-1; TRBD2 agrees at 8 bases. This CDR3 has 17 amino acids. The V and J ends lost 1 base and 1 base, in that order; junction bases with no gene match: 6. The V gene's germline CDR1 is LGHNA and CDR2 YSLEER. CDR3 protein: CASSQGGRGGSYNEQFF. DNA of the CDR3: TGCGCCAGCAGCCAAGGAGGTCGGGGGGGGTCCTACAATGAGCAGTTCTTC.

The V call is TRBV6-5, the J call TRBJ2-1; the match to TRBD2 covers 15 bases. Germline V lookup: CDR1 MNHEY, CDR2 SVGAGI. CDR3 size: 17 residues. Unmatched junction bases numbered 7, after V lost 2 bases and J lost 8 bases. This chain's CDR3 is CASSYTGLAGGSDEQFF. CDR3 sequence (DNA): TGTGCCAGCAGTTACACTGGACTAGCGGGGGGGAGTGATGAGCAGTTCTTC.

The chain links TRBV7-9 to TRBJ1-1; the D gene is possibly TRBD1 (5 bases). The V gene's germline CDR1 is SEHNR and CDR2 FQNEAQ (reference sequence). Trimming removed 4 bases at V and 8 bases at J, with 5 bases between. This CDR3 spans 10 amino acids. The CDR3 DNA reads as TGTGCCAGCAGCTCAGGGGAAGCTTTCTTT. Residues: CASSSGEAFF. The whole variable domain, remainder taken from reference TRBV7-9 and TRBJ1-1, is DTGVSQNPRHKITKRGQNVTFRCDPISEHNRLYWYRQTLGQGPEFLTYFQNEAQLEKSRLLSDRFSAERPKGSFSTLEIQRTEQGDSAMYLCASSSGEAFFGQGTRLTVV.

This clonotype was seen at least ten times. The chain employs TRBV5-5 and TRBJ2-3, with 7 positions matching TRBD2. This CDR3 is built from 15 residues. Trimming took 0 bases from V and 3 from J; bases not matched to a gene: 4. CDR1 and CDR2 (germline): SGHKS, YYEKEE (reference sequence). CDR3 sequence reads: CASSLVGGRTDTQYF. CDR3 nucleotide sequence: TGTGCCAGCAGCTTGGTCGGCGGGAGAACAGATACGCAGTATTTT.

This clonotype turned up a few times. The chain is built from TRBV20-1 and TRBJ2-7; D might be TRBD2 (7 bases). CDR1 and CDR2 (germline): DFQATT, SNEGSKA (reference sequence). Between the trimmed V and J ends, which lost 0 bases and 0 bases, there was a span of 12 bases. This CDR3 region has 15 residues. In DNA, the CDR3 is TGCAGTGCTAGAGAGGGGGGGCCCCTCTCCTACGAGCAGTACTTC. Its translation: CSAREGGPLSYEQYF.

This clonotype was observed a handful of times. V gene TRBV19 combines with J gene TRBJ1-2, with 7 bases aligning to TRBD1. Germline CDR1 reads LNHDA; CDR2 reads SQIVND (reference sequence). The CDR3 extends over 16 amino acids. Trimming at V came to 6 bases and at J to 1 base, leaving 11 bases not matched to a gene. CDR3 amino acids: CASSPSGTDLNYGYTF. For the CDR3, the DNA is TGTGCCAGTAGCCCCTCCGGGACAGACCTTAACTATGGCTACACCTTC.

This clonotype was detected a few times. The chain couples TRBV30 to TRBJ2-1; TRBD2 aligns across 7 bases. V was clipped by 4 bases and J by 5 bases; unmatched bases: 11. This CDR3 region has 15 residues. The germline V gene encodes CDR1 GTSNPN and CDR2 SVGIG (reference sequence). The DNA of the CDR3 is TGTGCCTGGACCATAGGGGCTAGCGGAGACAATGAGCAGTTCTTC. Translation: CAWTIGASGDNEQFF. The full variable domain, completed using reference TRBV30 and TRBJ2-1, is SQTIHQWPATLVQPVGSPLSLECTVEGTSNPNLYWYRQAAGRGLQLLFYSVGIGQISSEVPQNLSASRPQDRQFILSSKKLLLSDSGFYLCAWTIGASGDNEQFFGPGTRLTVL.

The chain links TRBV7-6 to TRBJ2-1; 9 nucleotides line up with TRBD1. The CDR3 runs 15 residues. The V segment lost 4 bases and the J segment 5 bases; nucleotides outside the gene matches: 6. Germline-derived CDR1 and CDR2 are SGHVS and FNYEAQ. CDR3 protein: CASSSTGQGNNEQFF. The CDR3 region has the DNA TGTGCCAGCAGCTCAACGGGACAGGGTAACAATGAGCAGTTCTTC.

This clonotype occurred a few times. This chain uses TRBV7-2 with TRBJ2-1; 8 bases are shared with TRBD2. The CDR3 has 15 amino acids. In germline, CDR1 is SGHTA, CDR2 FQGNSA. Losses at the gene ends were 1 base for V and 10 bases for J; bases not matched to a gene: 9. CDR3 sequence: CASSLDPAGEGEQFF. In DNA, the CDR3 is TGTGCCAGCAGCTTAGACCCAGCGGGAGAGGGCGAGCAGTTCTTC. The full variable domain, rest sourced from reference TRBV7-2 and TRBJ2-1, is GAGVSQSPSNKVTEKGKDVELRCDPISGHTALYWYRQSLGQGLEFLIYFQGNSAPDKSGLPSDRFSAERTGGSVSTLTIQRTQQEDSAVYLCASSLDPAGEGEQFFGPGTRLTVL.

This clonotype was counted only a few times. This sequence joins TRBV12-3 or TRBV12-4 and TRBJ2-1; 8 bases are a match to TRBD1. There are 17 residues in the CDR3. V trimming: 6 bases; J trimming: 7 bases; junction bases outside the gene matches: 17. As DNA, the CDR3 is TGTGCCAGCAGCAGAAAAGGGGGTTTTACAGGGGGGAATGAGCAGTTCTTC. Translation: CASSRKGGFTGGNEQFF.

The V and J genes are TRBV12-3 or TRBV12-4 and TRBJ1-2; a weak D match, TRBD1 (6 bases). The CDR3 consists of 14 residues. The V and J ends lost 5 bases and 7 bases respectively, with 17 bases between them. The CDR3 nucleotides read TGTGCCAGCAGTCTACAGGGTGGTTGGCGTGGCTACACCTTC. It is translated as CASSLQGGWRGYTF.

The genes are TRBV9 and TRBJ2-7, with 7 bases matching TRBD1. The CDR3 extends over 13 amino acids. The V and J ends lost 1 base and 8 bases, in that order; junction bases with no gene match: 6. Germline CDR1 SGDLS, CDR2 YYNGEE. The chain's CDR3 is CASSVITGDQQYF. Here the CDR3 DNA reads TGTGCCAGCAGCGTAATCACAGGGGATCAGCAGTACTTC.

V and J are TRBV27 and TRBJ1-2; 11 bases align to TRBD1. The CDR3 runs 16 residues. The ends lost 3 bases at V and 3 bases at J; junction bases unmatched: 6. CDR1 MNHEY and CDR2 SMNVEV come from the germline V gene (reference sequence). The CDR3 protein is CASSFGTGGRDYGYTF. The CDR3 nucleotides are TGTGCCAGCAGTTTCGGGACAGGGGGTCGGGACTATGGCTACACCTTC.